This TCR beta chain originates from a study of blood T cell repertoires in COVID-19. Overall study context: The United States, Italy and Spain supplied acute and convalescent COVID-19 samples. PBMCs, B-cell-depleted T cells, or T cells provided the cDNA or gDNA that made up the material.

V lost 7 bases to trimming and J lost 5 bases, with 15 bases between them. Germline assignment: CDR1 SNHLY and CDR2 FYNNEI. The CDR3 extends over 14 amino acids. Original processing methods: Counts of nucleated cells, estimated from reference gene primer amplification, were obtained. Some clones are missing from TCRdb's copy, which holds only in-frame ones; the method was immunoSEQ multiplex PCR. The DNA gave D and trimming, while V, J and clone size come from that table. The table includes 260,000 or so clones, approximately 86% detected once. This chain connects TRBV2 to TRBJ2-1; D is perhaps TRBD1 (6 bases). The receptor was derived from a human donor in a cohort sampled during active COVID-19. The sample consisted of peripheral blood. The CDR3 sequence: CASNQRDNHNEQFF. The CDR3 bases are TGTGCCAGCAATCAGAGGGACAACCACAATGAGCAGTTCTTC.